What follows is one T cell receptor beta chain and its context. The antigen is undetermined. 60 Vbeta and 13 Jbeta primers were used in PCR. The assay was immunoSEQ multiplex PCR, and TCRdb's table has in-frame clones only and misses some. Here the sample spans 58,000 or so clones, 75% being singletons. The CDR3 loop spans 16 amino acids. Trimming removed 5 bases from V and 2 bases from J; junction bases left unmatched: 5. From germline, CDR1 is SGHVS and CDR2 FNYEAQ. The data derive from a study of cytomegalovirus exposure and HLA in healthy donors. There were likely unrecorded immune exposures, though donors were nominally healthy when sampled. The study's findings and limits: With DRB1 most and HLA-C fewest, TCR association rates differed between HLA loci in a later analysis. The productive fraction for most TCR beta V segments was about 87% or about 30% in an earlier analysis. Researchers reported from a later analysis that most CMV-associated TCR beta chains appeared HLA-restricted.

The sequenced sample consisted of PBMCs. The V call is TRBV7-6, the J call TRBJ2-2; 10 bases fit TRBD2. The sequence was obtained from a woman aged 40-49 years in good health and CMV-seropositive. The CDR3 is CASSLSSGGNTGELFF. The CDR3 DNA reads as TGTGCCAGCAGCCTATCTAGCGGGGGTAACACCGGGGAGCTGTTTTTT.